The 5 T cell receptor beta chains in this list originate from one sample, sequenced in a study of metastatic and nonmetastatic thyroid tumors. TCRdb re-called clones via MiXCR from the PCR reads. The table shows roughly 20,000 clones, with roughly 20% occurring only once. Thyroid surgery was performed in patients who had received no treatment beforehand. Material: adjacent normal tissue. Receptors originate from a female donor with papillary thyroid cancer or a benign thyroid nodule (not recorded which). Some clones in this sample may be carry-over from other donors' samples.

In this sample, this clone turned up many times. The chain is built from TRBV7-9 and TRBJ2-7; D ambiguous. The germline gives CDR1 SEHNR, CDR2 FQNEAQ (reference sequence). V lost 3 bases and J lost 3, with 9 bases in between. The CDR3 runs to 13 residues. The DNA for the CDR3 is TGTGCCAGCAGCTTCCAGGCCCACTACGAGCAGTACTTC. Its translation: CASSFQAHYEQYF.

On this clone: A read error may produce the germline difference seen at one junction end. This specimen includes other DNA sequences encoding the same CDR3. The rearrangement uses TRBV12-3 or TRBV12-4 and TRBJ2-3, with no clear D. The CDR3 length is 13 residues. The CDR3 reads CASNTGITDTQYF. CDR3 bases: TGTGCTAGCAATACCGGAATCACAGATACGCAGTATTTT.

This clone occurred a few times. The chain links TRBV5-4 to TRBJ2-1; TRBD2 might be the D (5 bases). CDR1 is SGHNT, CDR2 YYREEE, per germline (reference sequence). The V end was cut by 2 bases, the J end by 2 bases, with 11 bases between. The CDR3 has 15 amino acids. The CDR3: CASSLKEEPYNEQFF. The CDR3 DNA reads TGTGCCAGCAGCTTAAAGGAGGAACCCTACAATGAGCAGTTCTTC.

The table lists this clone with a few counts. The V and J genes are TRBV10-2 and TRBJ1-5; 7 nucleotides match TRBD1. Germline CDR1 and CDR2: WSHSY and SAAADI. J lost 3 bases, V lost 8 bases, and 7 bases had no gene match. This CDR3 region has 14 residues. DNA for the CDR3: TGCGCCAGCGTTGACAGGGCTTACAATCAGCCCCAGCATTTT. It specifies CASVDRAYNQPQHF.

This clone ranks as medium-sized (0.01 to 0.1%). The CDR3 spells CASSRTLAGAFPDTQYF. DNA of the CDR3: TGTGCCAGCAGTCGGACGCTAGCGGGAGCATTCCCAGATACGCAGTATTTT. The V and J genes are TRBV28 and TRBJ2-3, with TRBD2 matching over 10 bases. Trimming took 5 bases from V and 4 from J; bases not matched to a gene: 12. The CDR3 is 17 residues long. The germline V gene has CDR1 MDHEN and CDR2 SYDVKM. The full variable domain, in which reference TRBV28 and TRBJ2-3 provide the parts outside the CDR3, is DVKVTQSSRYLVKRTGEKVFLECVQDMDHENMFWYRQDPGLGLRLIYFSYDVKMKEKGDIPEGYSVSREKKERFSLILESASTNQTSMYLCASSRTLAGAFPDTQYFGPGTRLTVL.